The rows below give T cell receptor beta chains drawn from one sample of a study of T cells in Graves' hyperthyroidism and ophthalmopathy. Using its own MiXCR run on the multiplex PCR reads, TCRdb lists one record per CDR3 protein. The table records hundreds of thousands of distinct CDR3 sequences, around 13% of them present only once. Sequenced material: blood. Every receptor here comes from a woman in her twenties or thirties with Graves' hyperthyroidism that later progressed to Graves' ophthalmopathy. Each CDR3 is given without its conserved first and last residue. The order of the fields is D gene, clone size, J gene, V gene, CDR3 protein. A D gene is named only where the DNA matches it firmly. Size tells how often a clone was seen (once, few, many) or the class of an expanded clone, and some rows leave it out.

>-|-|TRBJ2-6|TRBV6-1
ASLWSGANVLT
>-|few|TRBJ2-2|TRBV30
AWSVAPAGELF
>TRBD2|-|TRBJ2-1|TRBV19
ASSIESGLAGDNEQF
>TRBD2|few|TRBJ2-3|TRBV7-9
ASSLGSGRDTDTQY
>-|many|TRBJ2-1|TRBV27
ASSFSENGAEQF
>TRBD2|many|TRBJ2-1|TRBV5-1
ASSLAPSGYNEQF
>-|many|TRBJ1-3|TRBV14
ASSPFLSSGNTIY
>-|once|TRBJ2-7|TRBV11-2
ASSYNQASFHEQY
>TRBD1|many|TRBJ1-2|TRBV7-9
ASSAGQGHGYT
>-|many|TRBJ1-2|TRBV4-1
ASSQERNYGYT
>TRBD2|-|TRBJ2-3|TRBV3-1
ASSHTLAGVGTDTQY
>TRBD2|many|TRBJ2-7|TRBV3-1
ASSQGAGVSREQY
>TRBD2|-|TRBJ2-1|TRBV18
ASPPISGRDGEQF
>-|-|TRBJ1-5|TRBV28
ASSLGPELGQPQH
>TRBD1|once|TRBJ2-1|TRBV5-1
ASSLGTGGHNEQF
>TRBD2|many|TRBJ2-3|TRBV6-2/TRBV6-3
ASSKPRTSGRDTQY
>-|many|TRBJ1-1|TRBV11-3
ASSLVKRAEAF
>TRBD1|-|TRBJ1-3|TRBV7-2
ASSDRTGTGIGNTIY
>TRBD1|many|TRBJ2-7|TRBV28
ASSPAGTGFHEQY
>TRBD1|many|TRBJ1-2|TRBV30
AWSTTGGGYT
>TRBD1|many|TRBJ1-5|TRBV5-1
ASSEGQTNQPQH
>-|many|TRBJ1-1|TRBV3-1
ASSRNRNTEAF
>-|-|TRBJ2-2|TRBV30
AWRGIGTDTGELF
>-|many|TRBJ1-1|TRBV27
ASSSGARGTEAF
>TRBD1|few|TRBJ1-1|TRBV10-3
AISSGTGGGGTEAF
>-|many|TRBJ1-1|TRBV30
AWSVPPGDAF
>-|few|TRBJ2-7|TRBV14
ASSQAPLYYPTYEQY
>TRBD1|-|TRBJ2-7|TRBV28
ASSSIDRAGLAYEQY
>TRBD2|many|TRBJ2-7|TRBV24-1
ATRELPTSGRRWYEQY
>TRBD2|many|TRBJ2-1|TRBV7-9
ASSGSPGLDHNEQF
>-|many|TRBJ1-3|TRBV12-3/TRBV12-4
ASSVARNTIY
>-|many|TRBJ2-7|TRBV28
ASSPQGGNRTYEQY
>-|-|TRBJ2-5|TRBV12-3/TRBV12-4
ASTATAGLVETQY
>-|-|TRBJ2-1|TRBV29-1
SVEPGFGSGYCLSEQF
>TRBD2|-|TRBJ2-3|TRBV9
ASSASGRATDTQY
>-|few|TRBJ1-2|TRBV11-1
ASSLRLYGYT
>TRBD1|many|TRBJ1-1|TRBV30
AWSQGAEAF
>-|many|TRBJ1-1|TRBV7-2
ASSTEGGNTEAF
>-|-|TRBJ2-3|TRBV24-1
ATSSRGSIATDTQY
>TRBD2|many|TRBJ2-3|TRBV20-1
SAPSGRDTQY
>-|many|TRBJ1-2|TRBV20-1
SARPQGTGYT
>-|many|TRBJ2-3|TRBV10-1
ASSEGWTHDTQY
>TRBD1|many|TRBJ1-2|TRBV12-3/TRBV12-4
ASSLGTGGFVGGYT
>TRBD2|many|TRBJ2-1|TRBV28
ASSLRLAGASSSYNEQF
>-|once|TRBJ2-7|TRBV5-8
ASSLPDFYEQY
>-|many|TRBJ2-7|TRBV3-1
ASSQMEWQY
>-|few|TRBJ2-5|TRBV14
ASSTLGQETQY
>-|-|TRBJ2-3|TRBV4-1
ASSQPWEGTDTQY
>-|many|TRBJ2-1|TRBV30
AWSASSRVNEQF
>-|few|TRBJ2-1|TRBV10-3
AISESGDLSRPGEQF
>-|many|TRBJ1-1|TRBV29-1
SVEWGQNTEAF
>-|many|TRBJ2-2|TRBV7-3
ASSQTTNTGELF
>-|many|TRBJ1-1|TRBV19
ASSIGMSEAF
>TRBD2|many|TRBJ2-1|TRBV6-6
ASSYFVGQSSSGRFNEQF